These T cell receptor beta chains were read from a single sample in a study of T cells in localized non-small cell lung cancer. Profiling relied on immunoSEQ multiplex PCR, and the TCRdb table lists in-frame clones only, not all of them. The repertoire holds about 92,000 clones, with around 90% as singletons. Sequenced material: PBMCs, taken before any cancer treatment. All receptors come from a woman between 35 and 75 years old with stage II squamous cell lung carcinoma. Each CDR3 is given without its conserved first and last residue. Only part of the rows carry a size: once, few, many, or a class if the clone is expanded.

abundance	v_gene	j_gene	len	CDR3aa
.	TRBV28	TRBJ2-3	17	ASSLWGLGREEGRHTQY
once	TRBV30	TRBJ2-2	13	AWREGLAFTGELF
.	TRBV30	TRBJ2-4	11	AWSVGGFNIQY
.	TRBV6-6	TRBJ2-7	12	ASRGLADIYEQY
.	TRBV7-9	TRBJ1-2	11	ASSSGQDYGYT
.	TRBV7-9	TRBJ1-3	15	ASSLLTGHISGNTIY
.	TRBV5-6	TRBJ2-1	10	ASSYSYNEQF
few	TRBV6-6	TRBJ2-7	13	ASSSPGLTNYEQY
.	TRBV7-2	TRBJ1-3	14	ASSSSGLGSGNTIY
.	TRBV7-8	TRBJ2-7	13	ASSPRVGTSYEQY
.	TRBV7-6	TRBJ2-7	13	ASSLAGTGGYEQY
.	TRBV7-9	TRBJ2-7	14	ASSFPPGSGTYEQY
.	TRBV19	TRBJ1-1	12	ASSAKGARTEAF
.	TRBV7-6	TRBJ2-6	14	ASSPGQGSGANVLT
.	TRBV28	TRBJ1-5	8	ASGRQPQH
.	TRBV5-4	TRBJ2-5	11	ASSLRGGETQY
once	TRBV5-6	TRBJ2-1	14	ASSLGLAGARNEQF
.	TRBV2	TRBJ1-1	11	ASSEALNTEAF
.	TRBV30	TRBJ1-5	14	AWGEGGGFSNQPQH
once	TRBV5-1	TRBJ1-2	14	ASSFGTAQPKGGYT
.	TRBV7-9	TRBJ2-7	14	ASSFPHRGRYDEQY
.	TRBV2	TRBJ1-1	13	ASRIRPSVNTEAF
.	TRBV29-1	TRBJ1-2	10	SSGGGNYGYT
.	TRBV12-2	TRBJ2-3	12	ASCSRSYTDTQY
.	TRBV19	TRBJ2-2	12	ASTRDREAGELF
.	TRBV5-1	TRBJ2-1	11	ASWMTTHNEQF
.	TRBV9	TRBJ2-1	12	ASSAGAAVGEQF
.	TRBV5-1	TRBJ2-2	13	ASSLEHPGTGELF
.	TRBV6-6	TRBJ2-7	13	ASSYSGSNSYEQY
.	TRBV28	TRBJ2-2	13	ASSLSGSMSGELF
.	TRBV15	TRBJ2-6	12	ATSTRPGANVLT
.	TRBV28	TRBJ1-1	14	ATLEGKSGMNTEAF
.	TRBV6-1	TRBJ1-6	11	ASSVRGNSPLH
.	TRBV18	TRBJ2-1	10	ASSPRTGEQF
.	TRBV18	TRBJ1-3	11	ASSPGSGNTIY
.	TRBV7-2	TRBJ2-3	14	ASSSHERGRVITQY
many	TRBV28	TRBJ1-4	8	ASRGEKLF
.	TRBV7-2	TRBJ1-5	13	ASRLGGTYNQPQH
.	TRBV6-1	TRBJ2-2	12	ASSEVGRTGELF
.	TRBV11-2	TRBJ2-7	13	ASRLTGGSSGEQY
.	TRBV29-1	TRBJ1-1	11	SVFDLMNTEAF